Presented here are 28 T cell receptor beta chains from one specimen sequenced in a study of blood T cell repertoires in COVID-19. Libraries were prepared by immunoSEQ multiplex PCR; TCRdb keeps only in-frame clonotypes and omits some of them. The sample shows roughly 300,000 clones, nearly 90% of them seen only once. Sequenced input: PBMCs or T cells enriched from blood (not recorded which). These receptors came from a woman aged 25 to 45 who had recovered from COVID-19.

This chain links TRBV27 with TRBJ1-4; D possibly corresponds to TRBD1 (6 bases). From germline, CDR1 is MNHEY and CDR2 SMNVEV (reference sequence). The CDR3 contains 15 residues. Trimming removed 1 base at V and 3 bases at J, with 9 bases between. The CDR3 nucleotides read TGTGCCAGCAGTTTATTAGGACAGTCTAATGAAAAACTGTTTTTT. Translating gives CASSLLGQSNEKLFF.

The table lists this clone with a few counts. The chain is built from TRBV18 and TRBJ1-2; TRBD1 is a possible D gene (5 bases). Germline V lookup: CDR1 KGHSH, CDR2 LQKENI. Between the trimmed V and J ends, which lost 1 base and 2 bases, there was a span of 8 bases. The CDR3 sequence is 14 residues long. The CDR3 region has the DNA TGTGCCAGCTCACCACAGGCAGGGAACTATGGCTACACCTTC. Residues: CASSPQAGNYGYTF. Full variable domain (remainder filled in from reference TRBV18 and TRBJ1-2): NAGVMQNPRHLVRRRGQEARLRCSPMKGHSHVYWYRQLPEEGLKFMVYLQKENIIDESGMPKERFSAEFPKEGPSILRIQQVVRGDSAAYFCASSPQAGNYGYTFGSGTRLTVV.

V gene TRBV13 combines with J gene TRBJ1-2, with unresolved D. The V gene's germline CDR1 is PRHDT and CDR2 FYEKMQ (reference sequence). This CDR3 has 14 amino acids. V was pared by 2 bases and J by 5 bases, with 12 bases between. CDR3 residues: CASSLTRVRYGYTF. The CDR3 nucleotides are TGTGCCAGCAGCTTAACGAGGGTGAGGTATGGCTACACCTTC.

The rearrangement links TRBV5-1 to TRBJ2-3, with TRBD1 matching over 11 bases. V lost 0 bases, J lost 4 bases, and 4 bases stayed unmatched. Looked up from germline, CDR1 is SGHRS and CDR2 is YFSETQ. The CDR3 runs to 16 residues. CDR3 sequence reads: CASSLAGQGAPDTQYF. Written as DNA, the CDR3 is TGCGCCAGCAGCTTGGCCGGACAGGGGGCCCCAGATACGCAGTATTTT.

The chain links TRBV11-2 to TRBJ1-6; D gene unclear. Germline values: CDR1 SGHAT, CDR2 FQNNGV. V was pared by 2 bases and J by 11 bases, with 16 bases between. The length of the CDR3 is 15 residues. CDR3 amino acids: CASSLRGPGRTPLHF. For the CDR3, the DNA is TGTGCCAGCAGCTTAAGAGGGCCGGGGAGGACACCCCTCCACTTT.

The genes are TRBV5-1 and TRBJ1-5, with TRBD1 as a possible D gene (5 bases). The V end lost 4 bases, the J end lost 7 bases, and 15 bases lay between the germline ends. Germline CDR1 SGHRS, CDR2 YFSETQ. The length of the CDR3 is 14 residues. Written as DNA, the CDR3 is TGCGCCAGCAGCCCTGGGACGCGGGGACAGCCCCAGCATTTT. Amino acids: CASSPGTRGQPQHF. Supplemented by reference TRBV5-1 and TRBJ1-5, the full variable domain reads KAGVTQTPRYLIKTRGQQVTLSCSPISGHRSVSWYQQTPGQGLQFLFEYFSETQRNKGNFPGRFSGRQFSNSRSEMNVSTLELGDSALYLCASSPGTRGQPQHFGDGTRLSIL.

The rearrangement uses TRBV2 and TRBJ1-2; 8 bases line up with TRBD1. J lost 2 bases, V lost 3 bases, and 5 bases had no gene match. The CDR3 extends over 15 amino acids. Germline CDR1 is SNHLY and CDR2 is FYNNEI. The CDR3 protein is CASSEGDRRNYGYTF. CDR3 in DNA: TGTGCCAGCAGTGAGGGGGACAGGAGAAACTATGGCTACACCTTC. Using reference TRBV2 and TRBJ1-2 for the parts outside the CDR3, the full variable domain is EPEVTQTPSHQVTQMGQEVILRCVPISNHLYFYWYRQILGQKVEFLVSFYNNEISEKSEIFDDQFSVERPDGSNFTLKIRSTKLEDSAMYFCASSEGDRRNYGYTFGSGTRLTVV.

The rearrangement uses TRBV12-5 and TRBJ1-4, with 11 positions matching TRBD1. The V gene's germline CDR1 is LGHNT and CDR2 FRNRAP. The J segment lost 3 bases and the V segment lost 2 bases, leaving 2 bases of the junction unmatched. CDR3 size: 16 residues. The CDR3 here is CASGLRTGGSNEKLFF. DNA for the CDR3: TGTGCTAGTGGTTTGAGGACAGGGGGCTCTAATGAAAAACTGTTTTTT.

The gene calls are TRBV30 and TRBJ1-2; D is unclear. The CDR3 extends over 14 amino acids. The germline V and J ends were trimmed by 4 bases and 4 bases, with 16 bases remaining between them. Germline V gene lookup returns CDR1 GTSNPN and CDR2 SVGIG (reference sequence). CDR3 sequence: CAWNLRGIGYGYTF. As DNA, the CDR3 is TGTGCCTGGAATCTTCGAGGAATTGGCTATGGCTACACCTTC.

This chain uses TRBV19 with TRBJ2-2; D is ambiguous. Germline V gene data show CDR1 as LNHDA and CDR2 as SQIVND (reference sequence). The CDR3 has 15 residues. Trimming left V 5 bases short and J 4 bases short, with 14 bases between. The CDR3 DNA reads TGTGCCAGTAGTTTGTCAGTTGTTCCCACCGGGGAGCTGTTTTTT. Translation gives CASSLSVVPTGELFF.

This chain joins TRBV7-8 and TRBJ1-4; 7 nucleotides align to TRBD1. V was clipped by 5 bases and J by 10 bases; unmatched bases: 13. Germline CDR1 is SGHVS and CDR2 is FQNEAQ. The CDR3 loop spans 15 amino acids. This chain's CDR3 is CASSPSTGKKGKLFF. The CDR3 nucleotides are TGTGCCAGCAGCCCCTCGACAGGGAAAAAGGGAAAACTGTTTTTT.

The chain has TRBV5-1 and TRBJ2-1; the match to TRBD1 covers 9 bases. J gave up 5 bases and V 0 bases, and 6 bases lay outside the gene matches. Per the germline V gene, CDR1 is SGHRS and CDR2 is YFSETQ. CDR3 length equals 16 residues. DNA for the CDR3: TGCGCCAGCAGCTTGGATGGGACAGGGTTAAACAATGAGCAGTTCTTC. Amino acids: CASSLDGTGLNNEQFF.

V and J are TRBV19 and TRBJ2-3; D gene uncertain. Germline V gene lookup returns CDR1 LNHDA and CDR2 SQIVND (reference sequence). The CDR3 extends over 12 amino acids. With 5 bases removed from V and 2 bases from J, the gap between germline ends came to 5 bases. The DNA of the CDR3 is TGTGCCAGTAGTCCCTTCACAGATACGCAGTATTTT. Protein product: CASSPFTDTQYF.

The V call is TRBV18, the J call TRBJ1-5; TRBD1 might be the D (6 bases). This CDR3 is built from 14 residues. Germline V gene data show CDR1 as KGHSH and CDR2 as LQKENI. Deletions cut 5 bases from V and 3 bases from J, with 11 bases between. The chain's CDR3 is CASSSDSPNQPQHF. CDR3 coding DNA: TGTGCCAGCTCATCGGACAGCCCCAATCAGCCCCAGCATTTT.

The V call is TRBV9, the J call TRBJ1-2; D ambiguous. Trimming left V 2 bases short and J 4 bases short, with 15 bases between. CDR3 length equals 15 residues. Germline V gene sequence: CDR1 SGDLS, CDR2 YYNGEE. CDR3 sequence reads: CASSVETQGGYGYTF. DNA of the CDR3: TGTGCCAGCAGCGTCGAAACTCAAGGAGGCTATGGCTACACCTTC.

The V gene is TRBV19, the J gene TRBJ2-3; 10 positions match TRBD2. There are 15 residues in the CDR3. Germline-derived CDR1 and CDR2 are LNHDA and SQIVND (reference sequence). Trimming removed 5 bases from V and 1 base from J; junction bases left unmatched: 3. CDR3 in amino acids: CASSYGTSGTDTQYF. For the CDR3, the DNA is TGTGCCAGTAGTTACGGGACTAGCGGCACAGATACGCAGTATTTT.

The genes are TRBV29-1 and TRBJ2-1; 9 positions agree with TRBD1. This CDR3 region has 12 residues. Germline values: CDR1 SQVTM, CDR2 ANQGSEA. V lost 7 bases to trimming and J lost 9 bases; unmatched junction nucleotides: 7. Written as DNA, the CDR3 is TGCAGCGGCCGACTGACAGGGGGTGAGCAGTTCTTC. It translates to CSGRLTGGEQFF.

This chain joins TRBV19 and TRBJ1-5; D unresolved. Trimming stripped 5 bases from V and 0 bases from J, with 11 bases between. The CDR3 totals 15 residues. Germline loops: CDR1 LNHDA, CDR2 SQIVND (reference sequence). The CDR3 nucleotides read TGTGCCAGTAGTCCCGACGGGGATAGCAATCAGCCCCAGCATTTT. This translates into CASSPDGDSNQPQHF.

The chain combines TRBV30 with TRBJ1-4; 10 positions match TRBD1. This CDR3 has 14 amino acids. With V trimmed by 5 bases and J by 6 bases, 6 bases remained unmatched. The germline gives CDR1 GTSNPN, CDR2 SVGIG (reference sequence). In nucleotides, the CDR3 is TGTGCCTGGGGTACCGGGACAGGGGATGAAAAACTGTTTTTT. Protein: CAWGTGTGDEKLFF. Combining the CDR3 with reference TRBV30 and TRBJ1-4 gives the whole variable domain SQTIHQWPATLVQPVGSPLSLECTVEGTSNPNLYWYRQAAGRGLQLLFYSVGIGQISSEVPQNLSASRPQDRQFILSSKKLLLSDSGFYLCAWGTGTGDEKLFFGSGTQLSVL.

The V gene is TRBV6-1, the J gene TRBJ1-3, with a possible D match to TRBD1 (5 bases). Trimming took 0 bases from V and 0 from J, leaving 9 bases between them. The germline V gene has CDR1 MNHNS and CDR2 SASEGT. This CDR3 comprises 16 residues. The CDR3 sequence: CASSEALTDSGNTIYF. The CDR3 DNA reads TGTGCCAGCAGTGAAGCCCTGACAGACTCTGGAAACACCATATATTTT.

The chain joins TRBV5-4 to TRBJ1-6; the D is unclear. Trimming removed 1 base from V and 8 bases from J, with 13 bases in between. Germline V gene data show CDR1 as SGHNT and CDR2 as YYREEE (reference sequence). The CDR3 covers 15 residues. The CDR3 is CASSLNLGDDSPLHF. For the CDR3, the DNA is TGTGCCAGCAGCTTGAACCTCGGTGATGATTCACCCCTCCACTTT.

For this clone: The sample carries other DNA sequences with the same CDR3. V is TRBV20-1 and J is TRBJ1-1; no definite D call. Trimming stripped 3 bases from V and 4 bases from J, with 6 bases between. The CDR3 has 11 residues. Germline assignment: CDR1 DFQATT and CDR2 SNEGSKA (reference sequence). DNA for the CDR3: TGCAGTGCTAGTCGGGGCACTGAAGCTTTCTTT. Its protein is CSASRGTEAFF.

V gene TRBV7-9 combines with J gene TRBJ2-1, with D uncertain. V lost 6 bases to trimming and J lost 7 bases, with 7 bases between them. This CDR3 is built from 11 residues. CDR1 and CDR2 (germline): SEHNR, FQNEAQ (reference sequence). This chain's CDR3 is CASSPKNEQFF. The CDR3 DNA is TGTGCCAGCAGTCCTAAAAATGAGCAGTTCTTC. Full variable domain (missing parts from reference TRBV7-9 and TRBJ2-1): DTGVSQNPRHKITKRGQNVTFRCDPISEHNRLYWYRQTLGQGPEFLTYFQNEAQLEKSRLLSDRFSAERPKGSFSTLEIQRTEQGDSAMYLCASSPKNEQFFGPGTRLTVL.

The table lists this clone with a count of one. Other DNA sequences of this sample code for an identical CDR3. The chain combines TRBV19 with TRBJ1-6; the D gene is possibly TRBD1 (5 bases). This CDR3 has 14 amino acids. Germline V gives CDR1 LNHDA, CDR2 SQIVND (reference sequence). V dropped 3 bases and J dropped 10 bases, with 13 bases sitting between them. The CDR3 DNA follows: TGTGCCAGTAGTATCGGGGGGTTGGGGTCACCCCTCCACTTT. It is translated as CASSIGGLGSPLHF. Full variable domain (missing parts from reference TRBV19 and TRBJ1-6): DGGITQSPKYLFRKEGQNVTLSCEQNLNHDAMYWYRQDPGQGLRLIYYSQIVNDFQKGDIAEGYSVSREKKESFPLTVTSAQKNPTAFYLCASSIGGLGSPLHFGNGTRLTVT.

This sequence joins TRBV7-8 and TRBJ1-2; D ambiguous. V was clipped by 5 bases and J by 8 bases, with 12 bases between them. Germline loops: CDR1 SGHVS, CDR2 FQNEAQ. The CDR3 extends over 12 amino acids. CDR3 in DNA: TGTGCCAGCAGCCCAAGGAGCGCCGGCTACACCTTC. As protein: CASSPRSAGYTF. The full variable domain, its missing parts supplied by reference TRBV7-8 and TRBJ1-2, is GAGVSQSPRYKVAKRGQDVALRCDPISGHVSLFWYQQALGQGPEFLTYFQNEAQLDKSGLPSDRFFAERPEGSVSTLKIQRTQQEDSAVYLCASSPRSAGYTFGSGTRLTVV.

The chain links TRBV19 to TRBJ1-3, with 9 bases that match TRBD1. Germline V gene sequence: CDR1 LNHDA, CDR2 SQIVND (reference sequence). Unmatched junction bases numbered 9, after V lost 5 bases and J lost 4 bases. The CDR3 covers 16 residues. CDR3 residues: CASSLNRGLEGNTIYF. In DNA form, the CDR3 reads TGTGCCAGTAGTCTGAACAGGGGGCTGGAAGGAAACACCATATATTTT.

The CDR3 sequence is CASSSTGQGDGYTF. The CDR3 nucleotides are TGTGCCAGCAGTTCGACCGGACAGGGGGATGGCTACACCTTC. The chain carries TRBV6-5 and TRBJ1-2; 10 bases agree with TRBD1. The germline gives CDR1 MNHEY, CDR2 SVGAGI. V lost 4 bases, J lost 6 bases, and 5 bases stayed unmatched. The CDR3 has 14 residues.

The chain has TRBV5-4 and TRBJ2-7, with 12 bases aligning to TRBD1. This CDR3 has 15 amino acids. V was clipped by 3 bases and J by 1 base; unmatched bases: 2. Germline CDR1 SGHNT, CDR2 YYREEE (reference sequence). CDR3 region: CASSSGQGASYEQYF. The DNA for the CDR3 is TGTGCCAGCAGCTCGGGACAGGGGGCATCCTACGAGCAGTACTTC. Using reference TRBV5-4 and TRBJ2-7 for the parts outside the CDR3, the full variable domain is ETGVTQSPTHLIKTRGQQVTLRCSSQSGHNTVSWYQQALGQGPQFIFQYYREEENGRGNFPPRFSGLQFPNYSSELNVNALELDDSALYLCASSSGQGASYEQYFGPGTRLTVT.